This TCR beta chain was captured by sequencing in a study of blood T cell repertoires in COVID-19. As for the study in general: Donors of Cohort 3 who recovered were those that had two negative PCRs, clearance, or symptom resolution. From T cells, B-cell-depleted T cells, or PBMCs came the material, which was cDNA or gDNA. Sites across the United States, Italy and Spain contributed samples from acute and convalescent COVID-19.

Residents of over 20 US areas, aged about 18 to 89 years, made up the participants. CDR3 length equals 15 residues. Per the germline V gene, CDR1 is SGHTA and CDR2 is FQGNSA. The V end lost 1 base, the J end lost 4 bases, and 11 bases lay between the germline ends. This table comes from immunoSEQ multiplex PCR, and its TCRdb copy is limited to in-frame clones, with some not included. Of roughly 150,000 clones in the sample, roughly 78% were seen once. This receptor was taken from a woman in her seventies in a cohort exposed to, infected with or recovered from COVID-19 (not recorded which). The chain uses TRBV7-2 and TRBJ2-1; D is unresolved. The specimen sequenced was PBMCs or T cells enriched from blood (not recorded which). As DNA, the CDR3 is TGTGCCAGCAGCTTAGGGGTCGACGGGTACAATGAGCAGTTCTTC. Amino acids: CASSLGVDGYNEQFF.